The T cell receptor beta chain described here comes from a study of OX40 agonist ivuxolimab in advanced cancers. General study results and limits: Nonresponders, in some cases, also had low normalized T-cell clonal expansion.

V shed 5 bases and J 1 base; nucleotides not matched to a gene: 10. Looked up from germline, CDR1 is SGHTA and CDR2 is FQGTGA. This CDR3 comprises 17 residues. The table came from immunoSEQ multiplex PCR; TCRdb's copy has only in-frame clones and leaves some out. The data hold around 40,000 clones, with about 90% observed a single time. With respect to this clone: No antigen is known for it.

The V and J genes are TRBV7-3 and TRBJ2-2; 7 bases map to TRBD2. The material was CD4+ or CD8+ T cells sorted from blood, obtained in a trial of the OX40 agonist ivuxolimab. This clonotype originated in an adult with an advanced solid tumor such as melanoma, head and neck, liver or kidney cancer. The CDR3 nucleotides read TGTGCCAGCAGCCGGGGTTGGCTAGCGGAGAACACCGGGGAGCTGTTTTTT. Encoded protein: CASSRGWLAENTGELFF.